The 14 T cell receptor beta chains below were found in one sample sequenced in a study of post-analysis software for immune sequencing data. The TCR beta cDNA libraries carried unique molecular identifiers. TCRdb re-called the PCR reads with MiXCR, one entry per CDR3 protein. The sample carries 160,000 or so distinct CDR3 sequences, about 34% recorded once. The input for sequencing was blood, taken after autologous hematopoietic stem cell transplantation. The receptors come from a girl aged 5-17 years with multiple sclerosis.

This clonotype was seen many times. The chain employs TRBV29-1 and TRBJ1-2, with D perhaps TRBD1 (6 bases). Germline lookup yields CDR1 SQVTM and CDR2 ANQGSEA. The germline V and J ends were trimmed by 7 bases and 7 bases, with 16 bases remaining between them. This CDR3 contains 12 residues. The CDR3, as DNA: TGCAGCGGTATGACAGGAAACACTGGCTACACCTTC. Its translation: CSGMTGNTGYTF. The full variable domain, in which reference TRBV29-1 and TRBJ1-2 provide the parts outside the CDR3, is SAVISQKPSRDICQRGTSLTIQCQVDSQVTMMFWYRQQPGQSLTLIATANQGSEATYESGFVIDKFPISRPNLTFSTLTVSNMSPEDSSIYLCSGMTGNTGYTFGSGTRLTVV.

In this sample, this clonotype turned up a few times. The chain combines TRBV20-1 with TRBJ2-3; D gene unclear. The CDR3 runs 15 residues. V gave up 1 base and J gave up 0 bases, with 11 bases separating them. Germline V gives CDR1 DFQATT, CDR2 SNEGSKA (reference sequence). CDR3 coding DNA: TGCAGTGCTAGAGGCGAGCGTCAAAGCACAGATACGCAGTATTTT. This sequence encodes CSARGERQSTDTQYF.

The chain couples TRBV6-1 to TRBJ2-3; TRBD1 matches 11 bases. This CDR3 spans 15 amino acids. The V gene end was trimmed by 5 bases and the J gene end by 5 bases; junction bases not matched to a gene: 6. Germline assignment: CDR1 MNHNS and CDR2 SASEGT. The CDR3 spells CASSSDRGREDTQYF. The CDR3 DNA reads TGTGCCAGCAGTTCGGACAGGGGGCGAGAAGATACGCAGTATTTT.

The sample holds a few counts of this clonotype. CDR3 residues: CASSPGGNREETQYF. The CDR3, as DNA: TGTGCCAGCAGCCCTGGGGGGAACCGGGAAGAGACCCAGTACTTC. V gene TRBV5-8 combines with J gene TRBJ2-7, with D tentatively TRBD2 (6 bases). Gene TRBJ2-5 matches the end of the DNA better, so the J call may be wrong. Germline CDR1 is SGHTS and CDR2 is YDEGEE. CDR3 length equals 15 residues.

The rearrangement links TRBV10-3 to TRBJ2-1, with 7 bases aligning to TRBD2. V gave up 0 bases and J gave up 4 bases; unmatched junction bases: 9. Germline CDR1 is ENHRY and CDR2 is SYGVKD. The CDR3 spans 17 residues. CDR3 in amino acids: CAISESGGSITYNEQFF. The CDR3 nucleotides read TGTGCCATCAGTGAGTCGGGGGGGTCAATTACGTACAATGAGCAGTTCTTC.

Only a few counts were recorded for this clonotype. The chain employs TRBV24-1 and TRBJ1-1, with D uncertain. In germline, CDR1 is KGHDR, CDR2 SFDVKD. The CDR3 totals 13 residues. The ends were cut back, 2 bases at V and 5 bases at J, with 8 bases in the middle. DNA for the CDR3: TGTGCCACCAGTGATTGGGGATATACTGAAGCTTTCTTT. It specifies CATSDWGYTEAFF.

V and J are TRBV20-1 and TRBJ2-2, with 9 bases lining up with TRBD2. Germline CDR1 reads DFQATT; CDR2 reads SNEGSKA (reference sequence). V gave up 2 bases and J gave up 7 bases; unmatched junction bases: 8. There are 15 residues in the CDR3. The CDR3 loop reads CSARISGRVGGELFF. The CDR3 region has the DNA TGCAGTGCTAGAATTAGCGGGAGAGTTGGCGGGGAGCTGTTTTTT.

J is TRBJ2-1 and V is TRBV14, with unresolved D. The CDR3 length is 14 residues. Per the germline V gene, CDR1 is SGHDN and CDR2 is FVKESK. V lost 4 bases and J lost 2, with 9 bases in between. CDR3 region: CASSPGNPYNEQFF. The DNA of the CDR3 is TGTGCCAGCAGCCCCGGAAACCCCTACAATGAGCAGTTCTTC.

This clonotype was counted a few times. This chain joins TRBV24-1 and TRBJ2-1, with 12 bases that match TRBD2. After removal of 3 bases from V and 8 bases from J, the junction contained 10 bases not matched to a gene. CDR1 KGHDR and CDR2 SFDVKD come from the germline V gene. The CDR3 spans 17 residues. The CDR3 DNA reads TGTGCCACCAGTGATCCGGGACTAGCGGGCCCCGGGGATGAGCAGTTCTTC. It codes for CATSDPGLAGPGDEQFF.

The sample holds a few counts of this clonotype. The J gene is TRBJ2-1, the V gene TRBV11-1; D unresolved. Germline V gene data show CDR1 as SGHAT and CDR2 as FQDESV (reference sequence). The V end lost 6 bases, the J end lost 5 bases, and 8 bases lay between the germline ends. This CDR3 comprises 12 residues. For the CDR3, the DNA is TGTGCCAGCAGTTCCCTTCACAATGAGCAGTTCTTC. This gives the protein CASSSLHNEQFF.

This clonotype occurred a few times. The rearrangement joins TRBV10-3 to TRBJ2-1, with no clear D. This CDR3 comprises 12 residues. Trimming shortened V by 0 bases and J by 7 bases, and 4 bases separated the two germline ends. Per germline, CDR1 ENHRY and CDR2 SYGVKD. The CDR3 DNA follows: TGTGCCATCAGTGAGTCTTCGAATGAGCAGTTCTTC. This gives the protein CAISESSNEQFF.

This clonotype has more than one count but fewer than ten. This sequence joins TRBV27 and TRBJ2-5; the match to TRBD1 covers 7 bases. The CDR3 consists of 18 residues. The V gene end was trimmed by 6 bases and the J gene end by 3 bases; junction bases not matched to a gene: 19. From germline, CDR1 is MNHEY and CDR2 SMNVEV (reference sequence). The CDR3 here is CASSSMPIYATGKETQYF. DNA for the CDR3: TGTGCCAGCAGCTCCATGCCCATATACGCGACAGGGAAAGAGACCCAGTACTTC.

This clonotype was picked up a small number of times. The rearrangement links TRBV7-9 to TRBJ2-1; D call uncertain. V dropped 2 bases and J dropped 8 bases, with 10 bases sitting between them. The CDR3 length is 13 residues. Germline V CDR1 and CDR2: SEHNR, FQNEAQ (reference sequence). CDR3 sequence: CASSLTTAHEQFF. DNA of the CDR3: TGTGCCAGCAGCTTAACTACAGCCCATGAGCAGTTCTTC.

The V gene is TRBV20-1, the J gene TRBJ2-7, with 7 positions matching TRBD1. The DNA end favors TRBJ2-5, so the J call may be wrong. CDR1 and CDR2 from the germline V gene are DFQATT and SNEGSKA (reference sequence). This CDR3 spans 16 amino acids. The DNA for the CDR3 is TGCAGTGCTAGAAAATCGACCGGGACAGTCGAAGAGACCCAGTACTTC. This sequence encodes CSARKSTGTVEETQYF.